This T cell receptor (beta chain) derives from a study of cytomegalovirus exposure and HLA in healthy donors. Study-level points and caveats: There were some V segments, including TRBV6-2 and TRBV6-3, excluded as indistinguishable.

This CDR3 spans 12 amino acids. V lost 6 bases, J lost 4 bases, and 12 bases lay in between. Germline-derived CDR1 and CDR2 are SQVTM and ANQGSEA. The PCR made use of 60 Vbeta and 13 Jbeta primers. The protocol was immunoSEQ multiplex PCR, while the TCRdb copy is restricted to in-frame clones and leaves out a portion. The data hold approximately 150,000 clones, with around 79% observed a single time. About this clone itself: No antigen is known for it.

The receptor was derived from a woman between 25 and 40 years old in good health and CMV-seronegative. The chain combines TRBV29-1 with TRBJ1-2; D might be TRBD1 (5 bases). The sequenced sample was PBMCs. The CDR3 DNA follows: TGCAGCGTGCAGGGTATCGGCTATGGCTACACCTTC. It specifies CSVQGIGYGYTF.